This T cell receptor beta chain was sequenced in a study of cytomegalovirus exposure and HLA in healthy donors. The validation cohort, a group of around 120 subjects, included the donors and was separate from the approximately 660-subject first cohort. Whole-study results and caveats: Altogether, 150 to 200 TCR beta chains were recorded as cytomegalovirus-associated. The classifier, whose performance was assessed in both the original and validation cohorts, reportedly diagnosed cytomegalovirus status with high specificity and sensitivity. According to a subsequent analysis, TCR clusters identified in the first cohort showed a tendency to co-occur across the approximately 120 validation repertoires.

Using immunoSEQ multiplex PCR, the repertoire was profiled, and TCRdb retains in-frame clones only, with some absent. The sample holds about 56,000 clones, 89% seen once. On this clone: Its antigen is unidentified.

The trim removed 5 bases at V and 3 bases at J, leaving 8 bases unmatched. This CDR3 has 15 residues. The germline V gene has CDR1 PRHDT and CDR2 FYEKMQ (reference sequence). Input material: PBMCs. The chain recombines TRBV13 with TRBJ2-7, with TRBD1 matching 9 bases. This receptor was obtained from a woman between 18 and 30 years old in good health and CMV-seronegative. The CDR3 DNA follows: TGTGCCAGCAGCGAAGGACAGGGGACCATCTACGAGCAGTACTTC. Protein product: CASSEGQGTIYEQYF.